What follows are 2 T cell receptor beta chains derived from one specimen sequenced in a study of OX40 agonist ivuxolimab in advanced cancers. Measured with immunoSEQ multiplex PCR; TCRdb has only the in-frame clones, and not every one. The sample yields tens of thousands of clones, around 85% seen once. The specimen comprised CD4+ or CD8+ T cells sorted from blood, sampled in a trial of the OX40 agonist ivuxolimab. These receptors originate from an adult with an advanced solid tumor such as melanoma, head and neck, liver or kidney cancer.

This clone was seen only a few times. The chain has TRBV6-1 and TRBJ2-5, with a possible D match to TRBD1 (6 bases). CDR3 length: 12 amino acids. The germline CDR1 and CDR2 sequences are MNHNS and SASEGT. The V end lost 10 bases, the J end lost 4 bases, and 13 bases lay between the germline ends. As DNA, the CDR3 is TGTGCCACCGCAGGGGCGACAGAGACCCAGTACTTC. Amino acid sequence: CATAGATETQYF.

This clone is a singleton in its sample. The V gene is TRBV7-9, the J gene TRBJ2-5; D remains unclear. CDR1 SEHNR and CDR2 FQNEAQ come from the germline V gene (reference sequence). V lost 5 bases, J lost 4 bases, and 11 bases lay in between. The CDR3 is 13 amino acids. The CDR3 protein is CASSRAGLETQYF. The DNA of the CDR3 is TGTGCCAGCAGCCGCGCCGGGTTAGAGACCCAGTACTTC.